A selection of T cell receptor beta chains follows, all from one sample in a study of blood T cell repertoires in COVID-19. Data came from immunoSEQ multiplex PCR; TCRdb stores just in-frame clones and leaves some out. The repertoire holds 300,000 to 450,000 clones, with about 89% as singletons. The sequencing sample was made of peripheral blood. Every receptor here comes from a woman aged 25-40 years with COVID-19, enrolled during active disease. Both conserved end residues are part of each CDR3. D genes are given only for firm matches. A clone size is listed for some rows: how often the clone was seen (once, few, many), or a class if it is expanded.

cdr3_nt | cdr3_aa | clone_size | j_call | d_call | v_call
TGCGCCAGCAGCCAAGATTCCCTAGCGGATTTCACCGGGGAGCTGTTTTTT | CASSQDSLADFTGELFF | once | TRBJ2-2 | TRBD2 | TRBV4-3
TGTGCCAGCAGCGTAGCCCACACCGGGCGGGACAGGGCAAAAGAATCTGGGGCCAACGTCCTGACTTTC | CASSVAHTGRDRAKESGANVLTF | NA | TRBJ2-6 | TRBD1 | TRBV9
TGCAGCGTCGGGGACACCCTAAACACCGGGGAGCTGTTTTTT | CSVGDTLNTGELFF | NA | TRBJ2-2 | NA | TRBV29-1
TGTGCCAGCCCGAGGTTAGTGGGGCCCTACGAGCAGTACTTC | CASPRLVGPYEQYF | NA | TRBJ2-7 | NA | TRBV6-5
TGTGCCAGCAGCCGACGGGCTAGCGGGAGGGATGAGCAGTTCTTC | CASSRRASGRDEQFF | NA | TRBJ2-1 | TRBD2 | TRBV7-6
TGTGCCAGCTCACCCGGACAGGGGGCCGATACGCAGTATTTT | CASSPGQGADTQYF | NA | TRBJ2-3 | TRBD1 | TRBV18
TGTGCCAGCAGTCCAGGGGCTGGAAACACCATATATTTT | CASSPGAGNTIYF | NA | TRBJ1-3 | NA | TRBV2
TGTGCCAGCAGTCGCGGCACAGATACGCAGTATTTT | CASSRGTDTQYF | NA | TRBJ2-3 | NA | TRBV6-5
TGTGCCAGCAGCTCAGGACTAGTATGGTTCTTC | CASSSGLVWFF | NA | TRBJ2-1 | TRBD2 | TRBV7-9
TGTGCCAGCTCACCAGGAGCGATTGAGCAGTTCTTC | CASSPGAIEQFF | NA | TRBJ2-1 | NA | TRBV18
TGTGCCAGCAGTTTAGGGCTAGAAGTGGGGCAGTTCTTC | CASSLGLEVGQFF | NA | TRBJ2-1 | NA | TRBV12-3/TRBV12-4
TGTGCCACCAGCGGATACAGGGGCACTGAAGCTTTCTTT | CATSGYRGTEAFF | few | TRBJ1-1 | TRBD1 | TRBV15
TGTGCCAGTAGCCCAGACAGGCAAGAGACCCAGTACTTC | CASSPDRQETQYF | NA | TRBJ2-5 | NA | TRBV19
TGCAGCGTTGACCGGCTAGCGGGAGAGACCCAGTACTTC | CSVDRLAGETQYF | NA | TRBJ2-5 | TRBD2 | TRBV29-1
TGTGCCAGCAGTTTATCGGGTCAAGAGACCCAGTACTTC | CASSLSGQETQYF | NA | TRBJ2-5 | NA | TRBV28
TGTGCCAGCGGAAGGGGACAGGGGGAGGAAAAACTGTTTTTT | CASGRGQGEEKLFF | NA | TRBJ1-4 | TRBD1 | TRBV9
TGTGCCAGCAGGGAGGGCCAGATCAAAAACATTCAGTACTTC | CASREGQIKNIQYF | NA | TRBJ2-4 | NA | TRBV2
TGTGCCAGCAGTTTACCAGGGGTCGGGGCGACTTATGAAAAACTGTTTTTT | CASSLPGVGATYEKLFF | NA | TRBJ1-4 | NA | TRBV28
TGTGCCAGCAGCGACGGGACAGGGACGGGAGAGCAGTACTTC | CASSDGTGTGEQYF | NA | TRBJ2-7 | TRBD1 | TRBV5-5
TGTGCCAGCAGTTCTGGCGGGAACACAGATACGCAGTATTTT | CASSSGGNTDTQYF | once | TRBJ2-3 | NA | TRBV6-2/TRBV6-3
TGTGCCAGCAGCGTAGCTGTTCTACAGGGGGCCGGGGAGCTGTTTTTT | CASSVAVLQGAGELFF | NA | TRBJ2-2 | TRBD1 | TRBV9
TGTGCCAGCAGTACCCAGGGTGGGACTGAAGCTTTCTTT | CASSTQGGTEAFF | few | TRBJ1-1 | NA | TRBV7-2
TGTGCCAGCAGCCCCCGTGGGGACATCACGCGCGGTGAGCAGTTCTTC | CASSPRGDITRGEQFF | NA | TRBJ2-1 | NA | TRBV9
TGTGCCAGCAGTCCAGGACTAGCGGGAGGGCCGGGCACAGATACGCAGTATTTT | CASSPGLAGGPGTDTQYF | NA | TRBJ2-3 | TRBD2 | TRBV27
TGCAGTGCTTCTTCGGGACAAAGCCTCCACTTT | CSASSGQSLHF | NA | TRBJ1-6 | NA | TRBV20-1
TGTGCCAGCAGCTTGTGGGGTAGCGGGAGCCGCGGCACCGGGGAGCTGTTTTTT | CASSLWGSGSRGTGELFF | NA | TRBJ2-2 | TRBD2 | TRBV5-6
TGTGCCAGCAGCCCCAGGGGAACATCCATGAACACTGAAGCTTTCTTT | CASSPRGTSMNTEAFF | NA | TRBJ1-1 | NA | TRBV13
TGCGCCAGCAGTCGACAGGGGCAAGAGACCCAGTACTTC | CASSRQGQETQYF | NA | TRBJ2-5 | TRBD1 | TRBV10-1
TGTGCCAGCAGTTGGCGTCGGGGGTCCTACGAGCAGTACTTC | CASSWRRGSYEQYF | NA | TRBJ2-7 | NA | TRBV27